This T cell receptor (beta chain) was observed in a study of human T cells and chemical hapten exposure. On the study more broadly: Largely, small differences in pooled library volume made per-sample TCR yields vary. Broader study findings: TCRs whose frequency exceeded 1 in 1000 remained the same following DPC sensitization.

Germline lookup yields CDR1 SGHAT and CDR2 FQNNGV. This CDR3 has 14 residues. V lost 2 bases, J lost 9 bases, and 13 bases lay in between. This clonotype has only a few counts. Its cognate antigen is unknown. Unfractionated whole blood served as the source for total RNA extraction. Individual cDNA molecules received unique molecular identifiers in the library. Source study methods: The number of TCRs in each sample had a median of approximately 93,000 and spanned roughly 23,224 to 750,000. Via MiXCR, TCRdb re-called the reads, giving one row per CDR3 protein. Here the V and J calls rest on TCRdb's processing, not on the authors' analysis. Of under 4,000 distinct CDR3 sequences listed, 49% are singletons.

The V call is TRBV11-2, the J call TRBJ2-2; TRBD2 might be the D (5 bases). The sequence derives from a human donor who had alopecia or was a healthy volunteer (not recorded which). Some clones in this sample may be carry-over from other donors' samples. This table probably holds off-target reads from a library built for another chain. Sequencing used whole blood. The CDR3 here is CASSLLLAPRELFF. The CDR3 bases are TGTGCCAGCAGCTTATTGCTAGCTCCTCGGGAGCTGTTTTTT.